The 3 T cell receptor beta chains listed next were all sequenced from one sample in a study of T cell responses to AZD1222 COVID-19 vaccine. Using immunoSEQ multiplex PCR, the repertoire was profiled, and TCRdb retains in-frame clones only, with some absent. This table has some 95,000 clones, roughly 90% appearing once. Specimen: peripheral blood, collected on day 0 of MenACWY control vaccination. These receptors were obtained from an adult in good health.

This chain joins TRBV7-9 and TRBJ2-7, with TRBD1 matching 9 bases. The CDR3 sequence is 15 residues long. After removal of 4 bases from V and 5 bases from J, the junction contained 9 bases not matched to a gene. Germline values: CDR1 SEHNR, CDR2 FQNEAQ (reference sequence). The CDR3 DNA sequence: TGTGCCAGCAGCTCGCCGGGACAGGGCAGCCACGAGCAGTACTTC. Translation gives CASSSPGQGSHEQYF.

The V and J genes are TRBV12-2 and TRBJ2-4; TRBD1 is taken as the D call from the table, unchecked against the DNA. TRBV12-2 is a recognized pseudogene. This CDR3 has 15 residues. This CDR3 is CASRPPGQGENIQYF. CDR3 nucleotide sequence: TGTGCAAGTCGCCCACCAGGACAGGGAGAGAACATTCAGTACTTC.

The chain joins TRBV27 to TRBJ2-6, with a weak D call TRBD1 (6 bases). The germline gives CDR1 MNHEY, CDR2 SMNVEV (reference sequence). The V gene lost 6 bases and the J gene lost 4 bases, with 13 bases spanning the gap. This CDR3 region has 15 residues. The CDR3 coding sequence is TGTGCCAGCAGCCGTACAGGGATAGGGGCCAACGTCCTGACTTTC. Protein: CASSRTGIGANVLTF.